This note documents a single TCR beta chain sequence. Both subsets, CD45RA+ naive and CD45RA-negative memory, were split from the CD4+ cells. These data come from a study of shared clonotypes between healthy human individuals. Trimming took off 1 base at V and 0 bases at J, with 10 bases between the two ends. The V gene's germline CDR1 is LNHDA and CDR2 SQIVND (reference sequence). The CDR3 runs to 16 residues. On sorted subsets, replicate PCRs used approximately 200 ng DNA, or 30,000 or so T cell genomes. Using immunoSEQ multiplex PCR, the repertoire was profiled, and TCRdb retains in-frame clones only, with some absent. This table has roughly 1,100,000 clones, more than 60% appearing once.

Material: memory CD4+ T cells sorted from blood. The subset denotes: CD45RA-negative fraction. The chain employs TRBV19 and TRBJ1-5; a weak D match, TRBD1 (5 bases). The TCR comes from a man aged 18 to 30 in good health. The CDR3 here is CASSIVRTYSNQPQHF. As DNA, the CDR3 is TGTGCCAGTAGTATAGTCCGGACATATAGCAATCAGCCCCAGCATTTT.